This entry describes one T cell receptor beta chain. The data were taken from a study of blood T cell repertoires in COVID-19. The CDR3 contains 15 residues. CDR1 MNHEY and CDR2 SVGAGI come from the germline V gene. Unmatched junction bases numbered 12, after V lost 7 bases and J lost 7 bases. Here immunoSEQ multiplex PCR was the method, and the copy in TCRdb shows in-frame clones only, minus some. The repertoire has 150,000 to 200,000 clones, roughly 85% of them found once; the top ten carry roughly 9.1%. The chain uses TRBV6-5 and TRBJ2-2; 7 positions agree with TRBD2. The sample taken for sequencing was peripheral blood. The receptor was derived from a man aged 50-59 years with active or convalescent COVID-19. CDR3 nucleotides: TGTGCCAGCATCTCTATTGGGGGGGGTGGCGGGGAGCTGTTTTTT. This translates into CASISIGGGGGELFF.